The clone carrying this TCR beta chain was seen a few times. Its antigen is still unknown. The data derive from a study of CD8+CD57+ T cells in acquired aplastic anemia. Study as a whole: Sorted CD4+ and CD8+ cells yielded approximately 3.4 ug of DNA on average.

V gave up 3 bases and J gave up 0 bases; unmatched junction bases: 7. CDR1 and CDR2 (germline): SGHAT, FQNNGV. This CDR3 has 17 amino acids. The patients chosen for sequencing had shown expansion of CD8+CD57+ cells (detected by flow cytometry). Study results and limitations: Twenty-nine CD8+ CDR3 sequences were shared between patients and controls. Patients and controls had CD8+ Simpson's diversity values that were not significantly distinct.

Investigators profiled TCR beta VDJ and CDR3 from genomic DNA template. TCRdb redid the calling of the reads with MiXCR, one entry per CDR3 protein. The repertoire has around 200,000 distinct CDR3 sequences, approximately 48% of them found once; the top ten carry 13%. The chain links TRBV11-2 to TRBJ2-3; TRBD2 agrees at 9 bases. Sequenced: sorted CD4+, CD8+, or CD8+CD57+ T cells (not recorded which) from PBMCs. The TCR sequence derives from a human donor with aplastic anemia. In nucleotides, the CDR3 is TGTGCCAGCAGCTTCGGGCGGGGGGGAACTAGCACAGATACGCAGTATTTT. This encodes CASSFGRGGTSTDTQYF.